These 14 T cell receptor beta chains came from one sample sequenced in a study of CD8 T cells in ankylosing spondylitis. MiXCR was run by TCRdb on the 5' RACE reads, yielding one entry per CDR3 protein. The table includes about 140,000 distinct CDR3 sequences, about a third detected once. The sequenced sample consisted of synovial fluid, either unsorted or a sorted T cell fraction (not recorded which). These receptors came from a male donor with ankylosing spondylitis.

In this sample, this clonotype turned up many times. The J gene is TRBJ1-6, the V gene TRBV25-1, with TRBD1 matching 12 bases. V dropped 5 bases and J dropped 13; count of bases not matched to a gene: 18. This CDR3 region has 18 residues. Germline V lookup: CDR1 MGHDK, CDR2 SYGVNS. The DNA for the CDR3 is TGTGCCAGCAGTCCTCACGACGGGACAGGGGGCTTTTATCCCCCCCTCCACTTT. Protein: CASSPHDGTGGFYPPLHF.

This clonotype appeared once. This chain uses TRBV7-2 with TRBJ1-4; 7 bases line up with TRBD1. J was trimmed by 7 bases and V by 5 bases; bases with no gene match: 7. The CDR3 contains 14 residues. Germline V lookup: CDR1 SGHTA, CDR2 FQGNSA. Here the CDR3 DNA reads TGTGCCAGCAGCCTTGACAGGGCAAGTGAAAAACTGTTTTTT. It translates to CASSLDRASEKLFF. Based on the CDR3 plus reference TRBV7-2 and TRBJ1-4, the full variable domain is GAGVSQSPSNKVTEKGKDVELRCDPISGHTALYWYRQSLGQGLEFLIYFQGNSAPDKSGLPSDRFSAERTGGSVSTLTIQRTQQEDSAVYLCASSLDRASEKLFFGSGTQLSVL.

The chain employs TRBV20-1 and TRBJ1-2; D is uncertain. CDR1 and CDR2 (germline): DFQATT, SNEGSKA (reference sequence). Trimming cost V 4 bases and J 5 bases, with 8 bases left between them. The CDR3 is 11 residues long. In DNA form, the CDR3 reads TGCAGTGCTACGGACCAGTATGGCTACACCTTC. Residues: CSATDQYGYTF.

CDR3 loop: CAWSADGSSGNTIYF. The CDR3, as DNA: TGTGCCTGGAGTGCGGACGGGAGCTCTGGAAACACCATATATTTT. The chain employs TRBV30 and TRBJ1-3, with D uncertain. Germline V gives CDR1 GTSNPN, CDR2 SVGIG (reference sequence). Trimming stripped 1 base from V and 0 bases from J, with 10 bases between. CDR3 size: 15 residues.

This chain joins TRBV7-8 and TRBJ1-6; tentative D call: TRBD1 (5 bases). Trimming pared 2 bases from V and 10 bases from J, leaving 18 bases between. The CDR3 loop spans 16 amino acids. The V gene's germline CDR1 is SGHVS and CDR2 FQNEAQ. The CDR3 coding sequence is TGTGCCAGCAGCTTAAGGCAGGGAGAGACGGGGTCACCCCTCCACTTT. This encodes CASSLRQGETGSPLHF.

The sample holds a few counts of this clonotype. V gene TRBV7-2 combines with J gene TRBJ2-1, with 7 bases lining up with TRBD2. The CDR3 totals 18 residues. V gave up 0 bases and J gave up 4 bases; unmatched junction bases: 12. Germline V gives CDR1 SGHTA, CDR2 FQGNSA. CDR3 region: CASSLAFMAGAPYNEQFF. The CDR3 coding sequence is TGTGCCAGCAGCTTAGCCTTCATGGCGGGAGCGCCTTACAATGAGCAGTTCTTC. The entire variable domain, with the rest obtained from reference TRBV7-2 and TRBJ2-1, is as follows: GAGVSQSPSNKVTEKGKDVELRCDPISGHTALYWYRQSLGQGLEFLIYFQGNSAPDKSGLPSDRFSAERTGGSVSTLTIQRTQQEDSAVYLCASSLAFMAGAPYNEQFFGPGTRLTVL.

The gene calls are TRBV4-2 and TRBJ2-3, with 9 nucleotides matching TRBD1. This CDR3 region has 18 residues. V was clipped by 4 bases and J by 5 bases; unmatched bases: 16. Per the germline V gene, CDR1 is LGHNA and CDR2 is YNFKEQ. In nucleotides, the CDR3 is TGTGCCAGCAGCCTACAACCCGGGACAGGGCCCTTTAGAGATACGCAGTATTTT. Protein: CASSLQPGTGPFRDTQYF.

The genes are TRBV7-9 and TRBJ2-3, with 12 positions matching TRBD1. CDR3 length: 16 residues. Trimming cost V 2 bases and J 5 bases; bases outside gene matches: 5. CDR1 and CDR2 from the germline V gene are SEHNR and FQNEAQ (reference sequence). This CDR3 is CASSLKGQGALDTQYF. CDR3 DNA: TGTGCCAGCAGCTTAAAGGGACAGGGGGCGTTAGATACGCAGTATTTT. Using reference TRBV7-9 and TRBJ2-3 for the parts outside the CDR3, the full variable domain is DTGVSQNPRHKITKRGQNVTFRCDPISEHNRLYWYRQTLGQGPEFLTYFQNEAQLEKSRLLSDRFSAERPKGSFSTLEIQRTEQGDSAMYLCASSLKGQGALDTQYFGPGTRLTVL.

The genes are TRBV7-9 and TRBJ2-7; D uncertain. The ends were cut back, 5 bases at V and 3 bases at J, with 11 bases in the middle. CDR1 is SEHNR and CDR2 is FQNEAQ in the germline V gene (reference sequence). The CDR3 is made up of 13 amino acids. The CDR3 DNA reads as TGTGCCAGCAGCGCAAGCCCCAGCTACGAGCAGTACTTC. Translated, it gives CASSASPSYEQYF.

The rearrangement uses TRBV5-1 and TRBJ1-4; TRBD1 matches at 7 bases. Trimming cost V 3 bases and J 7 bases; bases outside gene matches: 6. This CDR3 spans 14 amino acids. Germline-derived CDR1 and CDR2 are SGHRS and YFSETQ. The DNA for the CDR3 is TGCGCCAGCAGCTCCGGACAGGAGACTGAAAAACTGTTTTTT. Translated: CASSSGQETEKLFF.

This clonotype appeared a few times. The gene calls are TRBV29-1 and TRBJ2-7; D gene uncertain. V dropped 1 base and J dropped 6 bases, with 7 bases sitting between them. Germline V gives CDR1 SQVTM, CDR2 ANQGSEA. The CDR3 contains 11 residues. CDR3 sequence: CSVEVGSEQYF. The CDR3, as DNA: TGCAGCGTTGAAGTAGGGTCCGAGCAGTACTTC.

This chain links TRBV7-2 with TRBJ2-3; no firm D call. Trimming removed 4 bases at V and 6 bases at J, with 14 bases between. Per germline, CDR1 SGHTA and CDR2 FQGNSA. CDR3 length: 14 amino acids. The CDR3 nucleotides read TGTGCCAGCAGCTCACCACTCGGAGTGGATACGCAGTATTTT. This codes for CASSSPLGVDTQYF.

In this sample, this clonotype turned up a few times. The V gene is TRBV28, the J gene TRBJ2-1; no definite D call. Per the germline V gene, CDR1 is MDHEN and CDR2 is SYDVKM. This CDR3 has 15 amino acids. Between the trimmed V and J ends, which lost 3 bases and 0 bases, there was a span of 9 bases. The CDR3, as DNA: TGTGCCAGCAGTTTTTCCCGGAGCTCCTACAATGAGCAGTTCTTC. Amino acid sequence: CASSFSRSSYNEQFF.

CDR3 sequence reads: CASSLLASGTDTQYF. CDR3 sequence (DNA): TGTGCCAGCAGCTTATTGGCTAGCGGCACAGATACGCAGTATTTT. V and J are TRBV7-8 and TRBJ2-3; weak D call: TRBD2 (6 bases). V was trimmed by 2 bases and J by 1 base, leaving 10 bases between them. The CDR3 is 15 amino acids. CDR1 SGHVS and CDR2 FQNEAQ come from the germline V gene.